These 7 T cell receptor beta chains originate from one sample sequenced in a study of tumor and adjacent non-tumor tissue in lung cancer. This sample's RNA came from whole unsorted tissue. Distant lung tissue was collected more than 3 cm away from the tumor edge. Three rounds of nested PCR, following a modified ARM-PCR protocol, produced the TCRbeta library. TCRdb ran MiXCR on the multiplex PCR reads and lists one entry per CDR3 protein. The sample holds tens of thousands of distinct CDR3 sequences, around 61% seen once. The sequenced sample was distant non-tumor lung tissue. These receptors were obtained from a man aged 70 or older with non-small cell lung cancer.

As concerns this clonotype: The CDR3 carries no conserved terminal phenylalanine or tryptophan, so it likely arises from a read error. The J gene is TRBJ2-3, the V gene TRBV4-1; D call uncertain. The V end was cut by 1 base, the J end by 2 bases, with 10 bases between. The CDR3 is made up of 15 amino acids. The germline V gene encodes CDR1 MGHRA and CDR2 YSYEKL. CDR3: CASSQGIFATDTQYY. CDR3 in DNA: TGCGCCAGCAGCCAAGGGATCTTTGCCACAGATACGCAGTATTAT.

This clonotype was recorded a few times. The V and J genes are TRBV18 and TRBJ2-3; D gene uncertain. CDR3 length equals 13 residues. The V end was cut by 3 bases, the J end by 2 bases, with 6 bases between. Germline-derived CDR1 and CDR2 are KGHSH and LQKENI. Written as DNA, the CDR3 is TGTGCCAGCTCACCTCCAGTCACAGATACGCAGTATTTT. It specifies CASSPPVTDTQYF.

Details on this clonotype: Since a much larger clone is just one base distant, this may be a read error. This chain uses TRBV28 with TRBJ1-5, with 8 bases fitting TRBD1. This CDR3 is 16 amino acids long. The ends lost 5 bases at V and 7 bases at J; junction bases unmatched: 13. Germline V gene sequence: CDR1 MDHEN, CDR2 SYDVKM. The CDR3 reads CASSLPSTGVGQPQHF. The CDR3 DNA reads TGTGCCAGCAGTCTACCTTCGACAGGGGTAGGCCAGCCCCAGCATTTT.

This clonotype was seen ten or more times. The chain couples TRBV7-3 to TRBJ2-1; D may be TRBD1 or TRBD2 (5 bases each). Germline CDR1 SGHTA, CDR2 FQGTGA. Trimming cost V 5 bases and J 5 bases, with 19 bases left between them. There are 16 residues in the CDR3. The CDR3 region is CASSQKPGRPHNEQFF. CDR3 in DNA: TGTGCCAGCAGCCAGAAGCCGGGACGGCCTCACAATGAGCAGTTCTTC.

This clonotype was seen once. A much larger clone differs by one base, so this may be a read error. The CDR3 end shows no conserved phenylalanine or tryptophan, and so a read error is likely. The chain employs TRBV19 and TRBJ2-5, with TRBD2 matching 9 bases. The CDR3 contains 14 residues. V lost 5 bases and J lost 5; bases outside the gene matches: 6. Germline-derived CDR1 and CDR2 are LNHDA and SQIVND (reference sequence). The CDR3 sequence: CASSLGLAQETQYL. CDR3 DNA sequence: TGTGCCAGTAGTCTCGGACTAGCGCAGGAGACCCAGTACCTC.

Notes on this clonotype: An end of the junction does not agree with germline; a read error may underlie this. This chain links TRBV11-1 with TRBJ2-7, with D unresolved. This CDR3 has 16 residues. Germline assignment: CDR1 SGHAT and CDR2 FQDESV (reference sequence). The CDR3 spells CASCLGPGASSYEQYF. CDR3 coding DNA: TGTGCCAGCTGCTTAGGACCGGGCGCGAGCTCATACGAGCAGTACTTC.

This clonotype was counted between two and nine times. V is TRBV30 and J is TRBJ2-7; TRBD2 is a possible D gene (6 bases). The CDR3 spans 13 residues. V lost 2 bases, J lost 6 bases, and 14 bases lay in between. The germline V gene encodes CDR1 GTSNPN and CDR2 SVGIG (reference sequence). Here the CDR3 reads CAWSLGGGSEQYF. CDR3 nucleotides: TGTGCCTGGAGTCTGGGAGGTGGGAGCGAGCAGTACTTC.